The 8 T cell receptor beta chains in this list originate from one sample, sequenced in a study of control samples from healthy donors and cancer patients. The repertoire was sequenced with immunoSEQ multiplex PCR; TCRdb's copy has only in-frame clones and lacks some. The repertoire consists of approximately 100,000 clones, with 86% occurring once and the leading ten covering under 25%. The sample was blood. These receptors all come from a man aged 30 to 39 in good health.

V is TRBV19 and J is TRBJ1-2; D gene unclear. V gave up 3 bases and J gave up 0 bases, with 14 bases separating them. Germline V CDR1 and CDR2: LNHDA, SQIVND (reference sequence). This CDR3 comprises 16 residues. The CDR3 sequence: CASSIRAISPNYGYTF. DNA for the CDR3: TGTGCCAGTAGTATCCGGGCCATCTCCCCTAACTATGGCTACACCTTC.

The V call is TRBV27, the J call TRBJ2-5; the D gene could be TRBD1 or TRBD2 (5 bases each). Trimming cost V 6 bases and J 7 bases, with 21 bases left between them. There are 15 residues in the CDR3. Germline loops: CDR1 MNHEY, CDR2 SMNVEV (reference sequence). CDR3 sequence reads: CASSPLEGHQTTQYF. Here the CDR3 DNA reads TGTGCCAGCAGCCCCCTCGAGGGGCACCAAACGACCCAGTACTTC.

The gene calls are TRBV5-1 and TRBJ2-7; 8 bases are a match to TRBD1. Germline assignment: CDR1 SGHRS and CDR2 YFSETQ. V lost 4 bases, J lost 7 bases, and 19 bases stayed unmatched. The CDR3 has 17 amino acids. CDR3 region: CASSQMDRAPQRLEQYV. The CDR3 coding sequence is TGCGCCAGCAGCCAGATGGACAGGGCCCCGCAAAGATTGGAGCAGTACGTC.

The rearrangement joins TRBV6-2 or TRBV6-3 to TRBJ1-2; TRBD1 is a possible D gene (6 bases). Trimming removed 6 bases from V and 4 bases from J, with 18 bases in between. CDR3 length: 15 amino acids. The germline CDR1 and CDR2 sequences are MNHEY and SVGEGT. CDR3 DNA sequence: TGTGCCAGCAGCTCCACAGGACAGAACCCCTATGGCTACACCTTC. This gives the protein CASSSTGQNPYGYTF.

The CDR3 nucleotides read TGTGCCAGCAGTTTTCAGCGCACACCCCTCCACTTT. It translates to CASSFQRTPLHF. The chain combines TRBV12-3 or TRBV12-4 with TRBJ1-6; no reliable D call. The CDR3 is 12 amino acids. Trimming removed 3 bases from V and 11 bases from J, with 8 bases in between.

The chain uses TRBV24-1 and TRBJ2-5; 16 positions agree with TRBD2. The germline gives CDR1 KGHDR, CDR2 SFDVKD. V shed 6 bases, J shed 5 bases, and the junction held 8 bases outside the gene matches. This CDR3 is 17 amino acids long. CDR3 coding DNA: TGTGCCACCAGTAAAGGGACTAGCGGGGGGGCCGGGGAGACCCAGTACTTC. This encodes CATSKGTSGGAGETQYF.

This clone was seen more than once but under ten times. The chain links TRBV6-5 to TRBJ1-2, with a tentative D call TRBD1 (5 bases). Trimming took off 0 bases at V and 5 bases at J, with 7 bases between the two ends. There are 13 residues in the CDR3. Germline values: CDR1 MNHEY, CDR2 SVGAGI. This chain's CDR3 is CASSYSEGYGYTF. CDR3 nucleotides: TGTGCCAGCAGTTACTCGGAGGGGTATGGCTACACCTTC.

This clone was recorded once. The chain is built from TRBV9 and TRBJ1-1; a weak D match, TRBD1 (5 bases). V was pared by 4 bases and J by 4 bases, with 14 bases between. This CDR3 is 14 amino acids long. The germline gives CDR1 SGDLS, CDR2 YYNGEE. The CDR3 sequence: CASSLYGGGTEAFF. CDR3 bases: TGTGCCAGCAGCCTTTATGGCGGGGGCACTGAAGCTTTCTTT.